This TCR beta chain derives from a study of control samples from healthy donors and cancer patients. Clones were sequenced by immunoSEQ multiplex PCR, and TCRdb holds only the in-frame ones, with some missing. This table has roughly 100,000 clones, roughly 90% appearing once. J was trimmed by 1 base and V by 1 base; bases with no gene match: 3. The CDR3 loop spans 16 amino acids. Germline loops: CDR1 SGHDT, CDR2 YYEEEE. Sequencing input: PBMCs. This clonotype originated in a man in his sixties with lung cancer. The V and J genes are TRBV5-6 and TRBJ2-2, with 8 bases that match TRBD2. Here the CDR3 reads CASSLYGGVNTGELFF. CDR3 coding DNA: TGTGCCAGCAGCTTGTACGGGGGGGTGAACACCGGGGAGCTGTTTTTT.